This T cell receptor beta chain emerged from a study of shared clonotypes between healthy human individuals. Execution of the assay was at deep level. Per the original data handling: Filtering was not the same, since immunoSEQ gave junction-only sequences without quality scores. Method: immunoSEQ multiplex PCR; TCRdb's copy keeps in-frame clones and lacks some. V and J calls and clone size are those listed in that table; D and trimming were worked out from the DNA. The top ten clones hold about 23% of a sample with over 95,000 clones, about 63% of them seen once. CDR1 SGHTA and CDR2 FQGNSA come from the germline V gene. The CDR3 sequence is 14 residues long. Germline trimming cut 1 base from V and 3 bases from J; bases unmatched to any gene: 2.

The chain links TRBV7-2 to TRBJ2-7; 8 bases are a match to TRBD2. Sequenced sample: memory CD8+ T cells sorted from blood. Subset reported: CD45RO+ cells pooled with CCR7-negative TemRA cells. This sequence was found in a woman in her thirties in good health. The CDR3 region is CASSLELADYEQYF. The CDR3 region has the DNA TGTGCCAGCAGCTTAGAACTAGCGGACTACGAGCAGTACTTC.